These T cell receptor beta chains were read from a single sample in a study of metastatic and nonmetastatic thyroid tumors. MiXCR reprocessed the PCR reads for TCRdb. The sample has 30,000 to 45,000 clones, roughly a third seen once. Sequencing used tumor tissue. The receptor source for this set is a female donor with papillary thyroid cancer or a benign thyroid nodule (not recorded which). Some clones in this sample may be carry-over from other donors' samples. Both conserved end residues are trimmed from each CDR3. The order of the fields is D gene, clone size, CDR3 length, V gene, CDR3 protein. The D gene is left open where the match is weak. The listing skips clone size in some rows; elsewhere it reads once, few, many or a size class.

D: TRBD2
size: many
length: 14
V: TRBV6-1
CDR3: ASKETSGSSYNEQF

D: TRBD2
size: few
length: 14
V: TRBV11-3
CDR3: ASSVGTTATTDTQY

D: .
size: .
length: 13
V: TRBV20-1
CDR3: SARDLGGSQETQY

D: .
size: few
length: 9
V: TRBV19
CDR3: ASGVGSEQY

D: TRBD2
size: few
length: 14
V: TRBV12-3/TRBV12-4
CDR3: ASTWGGAGGTDTQY

D: .
size: many
length: 12
V: TRBV28
CDR3: ASSYAVGRETQY

D: .
size: .
length: 11
V: TRBV15
CDR3: ATSRGTEETQY

D: .
size: .
length: 12
V: TRBV19
CDR3: ASDPRDATYEQY

D: .
size: .
length: 14
V: TRBV11-2
CDR3: ASRYNSGDPQETQY

D: TRBD2
size: few
length: 15
V: TRBV6-2/TRBV6-3
CDR3: ASSYESKGLATYEQY

D: .
size: .
length: 10
V: TRBV6-2/TRBV6-3
CDR3: ASSYRGYEQY

D: .
size: .
length: 13
V: TRBV28
CDR3: ASIPLGTGYNEQY

D: TRBD2
size: .
length: 14
V: TRBV4-1
CDR3: ASSQLAGGPQETQY

D: TRBD2
size: .
length: 14
V: TRBV2
CDR3: ASSEPRGGGSYEQY

D: TRBD2
size: .
length: 16
V: TRBV28
CDR3: ASSSSILAGGTYNEQF

D: .
size: .
length: 12
V: TRBV5-1
CDR3: ASSLGTGNQPQH

D: .
size: few
length: 12
V: TRBV10-3
CDR3: AIGGGQTTDTQY

D: .
size: .
length: 12
V: TRBV20-1
CDR3: SARDLGPNQPQH

D: .
size: few
length: 11
V: TRBV29-1
CDR3: SVRHSGVETQY

D: .
size: few
length: 12
V: TRBV6-1
CDR3: ASTAQGFDQPQH

D: .
size: .
length: 12
V: TRBV3-1
CDR3: ASSQGGPSGTIY

D: TRBD2
size: .
length: 15
V: TRBV12-3/TRBV12-4
CDR3: ASSSHPGTSVYNEQF

D: TRBD1
size: .
length: 11
V: TRBV5-1
CDR3: ASRRDRQETQY

D: TRBD1
size: few
length: 11
V: TRBV19
CDR3: ASSSPGGYGYT

D: .
size: .
length: 13
V: TRBV4-1
CDR3: ASSQVRSGDQPQH

D: .
size: .
length: 13
V: TRBV11-2
CDR3: ASSSRLGGEEELF

D: .
size: few
length: 11
V: TRBV27
CDR3: ASSLVGFYGYT

D: TRBD2
size: .
length: 15
V: TRBV24-1
CDR3: ATSDSSSGGTQETQY

D: TRBD1
size: few
length: 13
V: TRBV4-1
CDR3: ASSQADRGYQPQH

D: TRBD1
size: .
length: 13
V: TRBV2
CDR3: ASSSILQGVYGYT

D: .
size: few
length: 10
V: TRBV28
CDR3: ASSFTNTEAF